This record looks at one T cell receptor (beta chain) sequence and its context. The target antigen is unknown. The sample is drawn from a study of T cell responses to AZD1222 COVID-19 vaccine. Study-wide points: Repertoire sampling happened only post peak T cell response.

The assay was immunoSEQ multiplex PCR, and TCRdb's table has in-frame clones only and misses some. This table has about 53,000 clones, roughly 84% appearing once. The germline V gene has CDR1 MNHEY and CDR2 SVGAGI. V lost 6 bases to trimming and J lost 5 bases, with 13 bases between them. This CDR3 spans 13 amino acids. This receptor was taken from an adult in good health. The sample here was peripheral blood, taken on day 0 of AZD1222 vaccination. This sequence joins TRBV6-5 and TRBJ1-1; D ambiguous. The CDR3 DNA is TGTGCCAGCAGCACGAAGGGAAGGACTGAAGCTTTCTTT. Translation gives CASSTKGRTEAFF.